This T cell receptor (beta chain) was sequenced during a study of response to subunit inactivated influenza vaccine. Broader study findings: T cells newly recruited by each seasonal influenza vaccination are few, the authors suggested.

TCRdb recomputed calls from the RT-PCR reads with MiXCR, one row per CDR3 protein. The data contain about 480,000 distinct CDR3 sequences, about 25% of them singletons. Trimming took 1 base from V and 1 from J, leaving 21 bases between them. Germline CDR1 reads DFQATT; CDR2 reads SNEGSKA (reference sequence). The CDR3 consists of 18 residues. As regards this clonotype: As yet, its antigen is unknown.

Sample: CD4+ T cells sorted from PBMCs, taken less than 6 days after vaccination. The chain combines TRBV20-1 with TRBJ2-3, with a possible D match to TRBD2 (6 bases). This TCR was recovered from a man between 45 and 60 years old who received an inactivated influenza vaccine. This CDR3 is CSARGGTRRARGTDTQYF. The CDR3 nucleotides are TGCAGTGCTAGAGGCGGGACGAGAAGAGCGAGAGGCACAGATACGCAGTATTTT.